This TCR beta chain was recovered during a study of glioma-infiltrating T cells after dendritic cell vaccination. Worth noting for this clone: Its target is unknown.

Repertoires were generated with immunoSEQ multiplex PCR, while TCRdb's copy carries only in-frame clones and drops some. Of approximately 84,000 clones in the sample, approximately 90% are singletons; the top ten hold about a sixth. V lost 3 bases and J lost 4; bases outside the gene matches: 7. The CDR3 has 16 amino acids. CDR1 and CDR2 from the germline V gene are MNHEY and SVGAGI. General study points: TCR clonality showed no direct relationship with survival.

Sequenced here: blood, sampled before dendritic cell vaccination. The clonotype comes from a human donor with glioblastoma. The rearrangement uses TRBV6-5 and TRBJ1-2; 11 nucleotides agree with TRBD1. The CDR3 region has the DNA TGTGCCAGCAGTTATCGAGGACAGGGGGCGGGCTATGGCTACACCTTC. This sequence encodes CASSYRGQGAGYGYTF.